Listed here are 25 T cell receptor beta chains from one sample, sequenced in a study of cytomegalovirus exposure and HLA in healthy donors. Primers for the PCR totalled 60 Vbeta and 13 Jbeta. This table comes from immunoSEQ multiplex PCR, and its TCRdb copy is limited to in-frame clones, with some not included. The sample shows around 120,000 clones, 60% to 80% of them seen only once. The specimen was PBMCs. These receptors were collected from a man over 45 in good health and CMV-seropositive.

The chain employs TRBV14 and TRBJ2-7, with 10 bases that match TRBD2. This CDR3 spans 18 amino acids. The V gene's germline CDR1 is SGHDN and CDR2 FVKESK. Trimming at V came to 1 base and at J to 0 bases, leaving 9 bases not matched to a gene. CDR3 amino acids: CASSQAVGGTSDSYEQYF. CDR3 nucleotide sequence: TGTGCCAGCAGCCAAGCGGTTGGGGGGACTAGCGACTCCTACGAGCAGTACTTC.

This clone was picked up one time. The chain has TRBV19 and TRBJ2-6; TRBD2 agrees at 13 bases. The CDR3 consists of 17 residues. CDR1 and CDR2 from the germline V gene are LNHDA and SQIVND (reference sequence). The trim removed 8 bases at V and 2 bases at J, leaving 6 bases unmatched. The CDR3 sequence is CASLRTSGSPGANVLTF. CDR3 sequence (DNA): TGTGCCAGTCTTAGGACTAGCGGGAGCCCTGGGGCCAACGTCCTGACTTTC. The complete variable domain, with remaining parts taken from reference TRBV19 and TRBJ2-6, reads DGGITQSPKYLFRKEGQNVTLSCEQNLNHDAMYWYRQDPGQGLRLIYYSQIVNDFQKGDIAEGYSVSREKKESFPLTVTSAQKNPTAFYLCASLRTSGSPGANVLTFGAGSRLTVL.

This rearrangement joins TRBV28 to TRBJ1-1, with D perhaps matching TRBD1 (6 bases). CDR3 length: 14 amino acids. V dropped 1 base and J dropped 11 bases, with 17 bases sitting between them. Germline V gene sequence: CDR1 MDHEN, CDR2 SYDVKM. In DNA, the CDR3 is TGTGCCAGCAGTTTATTGGCGGGGGGCTCAAAGGCTTTCTTT. It translates to CASSLLAGGSKAFF.

The genes are TRBV7-3 and TRBJ2-1, with 10 bases that match TRBD2. The CDR3 length is 17 residues. The V gene's germline CDR1 is SGHTA and CDR2 FQGTGA. Trimming cost V 0 bases and J 3 bases; bases outside gene matches: 5. The CDR3 DNA sequence: TGTGCCAGCAGCTTAACGGGGATAGCGGGGGGCTACAATGAGCAGTTCTTC. The encoded protein is CASSLTGIAGGYNEQFF.

This clone was observed a single time. The V and J genes are TRBV2 and TRBJ1-1; TRBD1 aligns across 7 bases. From germline, CDR1 is SNHLY and CDR2 FYNNEI. The length of the CDR3 is 14 residues. With V trimmed by 4 bases and J by 5 bases, 7 bases remained unmatched. DNA of the CDR3: TGTGCCAGCAGTGCCTCAAGGGGACAGACTGAAGCTTTCTTT. Protein sequence: CASSASRGQTEAFF.

This clone has a handful of counts. The chain has TRBV11-2 and TRBJ2-2; TRBD2 matches at 9 bases. The CDR3 runs to 16 residues. Unmatched junction bases numbered 19, after V lost 5 bases and J lost 15 bases. The germline V gene encodes CDR1 SGHAT and CDR2 FQNNGV. The CDR3 is CASSPTILGGGVGMFF. For the CDR3, the DNA is TGTGCCAGCAGCCCTACCATACTGGGCGGGGGGGTTGGGATGTTTTTT. The full variable domain, rest sourced from reference TRBV11-2 and TRBJ2-2, is EAGVAQSPRYKIIEKRQSVAFWCNPISGHATLYWYQQILGQGPKLLIQFQNNGVVDDSQLPKDRFSAERLKGVDSTLKIQPAKLEDSAVYLCASSPTILGGGVGMFFGEGSRLTVL.

Points on this clone: Other DNA sequences from this sample encode an identical CDR3 as well. V gene TRBV11-2 combines with J gene TRBJ2-7; TRBD1 aligns across 9 bases. Trimming cost V 5 bases and J 0 bases; bases outside gene matches: 5. This CDR3 contains 15 residues. Germline V gives CDR1 SGHAT, CDR2 FQNNGV. This CDR3 is CASSPWTGVSYEQYF. In DNA form, the CDR3 reads TGTGCCAGCAGCCCCTGGACAGGGGTCTCCTACGAGCAGTACTTC.

This clone was detected only once. The chain links TRBV5-1 to TRBJ2-5; 10 bases are a match to TRBD2. Trimming removed 1 base from V and 5 bases from J; junction bases left unmatched: 8. CDR1 is SGHRS, CDR2 YFSETQ, per germline. The length of the CDR3 is 16 residues. CDR3 in DNA: TGCGCCAGCAGCTTGTTTTCTAGCGGGAGTTCGGAGACCCAGTACTTC. Encoded protein: CASSLFSSGSSETQYF. The full variable domain, its missing parts supplied by reference TRBV5-1 and TRBJ2-5, is KAGVTQTPRYLIKTRGQQVTLSCSPISGHRSVSWYQQTPGQGLQFLFEYFSETQRNKGNFPGRFSGRQFSNSRSEMNVSTLELGDSALYLCASSLFSSGSSETQYFGPGTRLLVL.

The chain joins TRBV9 to TRBJ1-1, with D tentatively TRBD1 (6 bases). This CDR3 is 15 amino acids long. The V gene's germline CDR1 is SGDLS and CDR2 YYNGEE. V was cut by 3 bases and J by 0 bases, with 12 bases left in between. The CDR3 is CASSAIGTLNTEAFF. The CDR3 region has the DNA TGTGCCAGCAGCGCGATAGGGACACTGAACACTGAAGCTTTCTTT.

The rearrangement uses TRBV6-4 and TRBJ2-7; no definite D call. Between the trimmed V and J ends, which lost 0 bases and 5 bases, there was a span of 20 bases. The germline V gene has CDR1 MRHNA and CDR2 SNTAGT. The CDR3 sequence is 17 residues long. CDR3 coding DNA: TGTGCCAGCAGTGACTCGGTAGCCATGACCCTTTCTAACGAGCAGTACTTC. Protein sequence: CASSDSVAMTLSNEQYF.

The chain combines TRBV12-2 with TRBJ1-1; TRBD1, as called in the table, went unchecked against the DNA. TRBV12-2 is flagged as a pseudogene. This CDR3 comprises 15 residues. CDR3 sequence reads: CASRTRQGVGTEAFF. CDR3 DNA: TGTGCAAGTCGCACCCGACAGGGGGTGGGGACTGAAGCTTTCTTT.

The gene calls are TRBV27 and TRBJ2-7, with TRBD1 matching 7 bases. V trimming: 5 bases; J trimming: 2 bases; junction bases outside the gene matches: 9. CDR1 MNHEY and CDR2 SMNVEV come from the germline V gene (reference sequence). The CDR3 contains 15 residues. The CDR3: CASSITGQIPYEQYF. In DNA, the CDR3 is TGTGCCAGCAGTATCACGGGACAGATCCCCTACGAGCAGTACTTC.

This chain links TRBV5-1 with TRBJ2-5, with 7 bases aligning to TRBD2. The CDR3 sequence is 14 residues long. Germline V gene data show CDR1 as SGHRS and CDR2 as YFSETQ. J was trimmed by 4 bases and V by 0 bases; bases with no gene match: 3. CDR3 sequence: CASSLGREGETQYF. In DNA, the CDR3 is TGCGCCAGCAGCTTGGGCAGGGAGGGAGAGACCCAGTACTTC.

The gene calls are TRBV4-1 and TRBJ2-3, with a tentative D call TRBD2 (5 bases). The CDR3 sequence is 13 residues long. Trimming took off 4 bases at V and 0 bases at J, with 5 bases between the two ends. Germline V gives CDR1 MGHRA, CDR2 YSYEKL. Written as DNA, the CDR3 is TGCGCCAGCAGCCGGACTAGCACAGATACGCAGTATTTT. Amino acids: CASSRTSTDTQYF.

This clone was counted a single time. V and J are TRBV15 and TRBJ1-5; 9 bases line up with TRBD1. The CDR3 contains 16 residues. J lost 7 bases, V lost 5 bases, and 12 bases had no gene match. Germline CDR1 LNHNV, CDR2 YYDKDF (reference sequence). CDR3 sequence reads: CATSRPGQGPSQPQHF. In DNA, the CDR3 is TGTGCCACCAGCCGCCCGGGACAGGGCCCCAGCCAGCCCCAGCATTTT.

For the CDR3, the DNA is TGTGCCAGCAGCCACTCAGGGATCAGCTCCTACGAGCAGTACTTC. This translates into CASSHSGISSYEQYF. This chain joins TRBV13 and TRBJ2-7; a possible D gene is TRBD1 (5 bases). Trimming left V 5 bases short and J 0 bases short, with 14 bases between. CDR1 and CDR2 (germline): PRHDT, FYEKMQ (reference sequence). This CDR3 is 15 amino acids long.

This clone came up a few times. The chain couples TRBV5-6 to TRBJ2-1; the D gene is possibly TRBD1 (5 bases). Deletions cut 2 bases from V and 6 bases from J, with 9 bases between. Germline lookup yields CDR1 SGHDT and CDR2 YYEEEE. The CDR3 extends over 13 amino acids. CDR3 sequence (DNA): TGTGCCAGCAGCTTATGGGGCCTCAATGAGCAGTTCTTC. Amino acids: CASSLWGLNEQFF.

J is TRBJ2-6 and V is TRBV2; TRBD2 aligns across 7 bases. Germline loops: CDR1 SNHLY, CDR2 FYNNEI. The CDR3 is made up of 14 amino acids. V lost 7 bases, J lost 2 bases, and 2 bases stayed unmatched. Written as DNA, the CDR3 is TGTGCCAGCAACGCGGGAGCTGGGGCCAACGTCCTGACTTTC. This encodes CASNAGAGANVLTF.

The chain recombines TRBV5-1 with TRBJ1-1, with 7 bases fitting TRBD1. Germline V gene lookup returns CDR1 SGHRS and CDR2 YFSETQ. J lost 6 bases, V lost 0 bases, and 5 bases had no gene match. The CDR3 has 14 amino acids. The CDR3 loop reads CASSLEQGWAEAFF. Here the CDR3 DNA reads TGCGCCAGCAGCTTGGAACAGGGGTGGGCTGAAGCTTTCTTT.

The chain couples TRBV18 to TRBJ1-2; 11 bases match TRBD1. The CDR3 consists of 13 residues. CDR1 is KGHSH, CDR2 LQKENI, per germline. V trimming: 3 bases; J trimming: 10 bases; junction bases outside the gene matches: 4. CDR3 bases: TGTGCCAGCTCACCGGGACAGGGGGTGTACTACACCTTC. Its protein product is CASSPGQGVYYTF.

The chain combines TRBV11-3 with TRBJ2-7; weak D call: TRBD2 (6 bases). The V end was cut by 4 bases, the J end by 0 bases, with 13 bases between. Germline V gives CDR1 SGHNT, CDR2 YENEEA. CDR3 length: 15 amino acids. CDR3 in DNA: TGTGCCAGCAGCTCGGGGACTGGGAGCTCCTACGAGCAGTACTTC. Protein: CASSSGTGSSYEQYF.

This clone was recorded a few times. This same CDR3 is encoded by further DNA sequences in the sample. J is TRBJ1-5 and V is TRBV25-1; tentatively, D is TRBD1 (5 bases). Germline V gene sequence: CDR1 MGHDK, CDR2 SYGVNS. The ends were cut back, 6 bases at V and 2 bases at J, with 17 bases in the middle. This CDR3 spans 16 amino acids. CDR3 protein: CASSPPGGKGNQPQHF. The CDR3 DNA follows: TGTGCCAGCAGCCCGCCCGGGGGAAAGGGCAATCAGCCCCAGCATTTT.

This rearrangement joins TRBV6-5 to TRBJ1-1; D remains ambiguous. The CDR3 sequence is 14 residues long. V was clipped by 8 bases and J by 1 base, with 14 bases between them. Germline V gene data show CDR1 as MNHEY and CDR2 as SVGAGI. CDR3 DNA sequence: TGTGCCAGCCTGGAAACCGACTCGAACACTGAAGCTTTCTTT. The encoded protein is CASLETDSNTEAFF.

The DNA for the CDR3 is TGTGCCAGTAGTATAGTTTGGGTCAGGGTACTCCTGTCCTACAATGAGCAGTTCTTC. It specifies CASSIVWVRVLLSYNEQFF. V and J are TRBV19 and TRBJ2-1, with D possibly being TRBD1 (5 bases). V was trimmed by 1 base and J by 1 base, leaving 20 bases between them. Germline CDR1 LNHDA, CDR2 SQIVND (reference sequence). CDR3 length: 19 amino acids.

The table lists this clone with a few counts. V and J are TRBV21-1 and TRBJ2-1; the table assigns TRBD2, which was not confirmed against the DNA. TRBV21-1 is a pseudogene locus. The CDR3 has 13 residues. The CDR3 DNA sequence: TGTGCCACCCTAGCGGGGGGGCTCAATGAGCAGTTCTTC. Amino acids: CATLAGGLNEQFF.